These T cell receptor beta chains were read from a single sample in a study of CD8 T cells in Susac syndrome. TCRdb recomputed calls from the immunoSEQ multiplex PCR reads with MiXCR, one row per CDR3 protein. Counted here are roughly 140,000 distinct CDR3 sequences, approximately 95% occurring once; the ten biggest clones make up approximately 0.08%. Material: CD4+ T cells from PBMCs. These receptors were collected from a human donor with Susac syndrome. Each CDR3 is given with its conserved first and last residue.

CASSQMQGASYGYTF,TRBV7-2,TRBJ1-2
CASSRTELPEKLFF,TRBV3-1,TRBJ1-4
CASSQDTRVSYNEQFF,TRBV4-1,TRBJ2-1
CASSLNNVQETQYF,TRBV7-8,TRBJ2-5
CASSSESGVVGELFF,TRBV7-2,TRBJ2-2
CSARDPNLGQGVRQYF,TRBV20-1,TRBJ2-7
CASSPGRMNTGELFF,TRBV7-9,TRBJ2-2
CASSVGRFDEQFF,TRBV9,TRBJ2-1
CASSDGSAGLNTQYF,TRBV6-1,TRBJ2-3
CASSQALGQGGSYEQYF,TRBV3-1,TRBJ2-7